The 30 T cell receptor beta chains given below trace back to one sample, sequenced in a study of technical replicates of blood from several donors. The repertoire was sequenced with immunoSEQ multiplex PCR; TCRdb's copy has only in-frame clones and lacks some. Found here are tens of thousands of clones, roughly 96% of them singletons; the top ten hold 0.2% to 0.25%. Sample: T cells isolated from PBMCs. The receptors were gathered from a human donor in good health.

The chain recombines TRBV10-3 with TRBJ1-6; D possibly corresponds to TRBD1 (5 bases). Trimming shortened V by 6 bases and J by 11 bases, and 20 bases separated the two germline ends. Germline V lookup: CDR1 ENHRY, CDR2 SYGVKD. This CDR3 is built from 15 residues. CDR3 DNA sequence: TGTGCCATCAGCCCCGCCCGGGGGAAGGAGCCACCCCTCCACTTT. Its protein is CAISPARGKEPPLHF.

This chain uses TRBV14 with TRBJ2-1; D not certain. Germline CDR1 reads SGHDN; CDR2 reads FVKESK. The CDR3 is 15 residues long. Trimming took 3 bases from V and 2 from J, leaving 11 bases between them. The CDR3 sequence: CASSHRVLPYNEQFF. CDR3 DNA: TGTGCCAGCAGCCACCGGGTCCTACCCTACAATGAGCAGTTCTTC.

The genes are TRBV4-1 and TRBJ1-2, with 10 bases matching TRBD1. Germline V gene data show CDR1 as MGHRA and CDR2 as YSYEKL. The CDR3 is made up of 14 amino acids. V shed 3 bases, J shed 8 bases, and the junction held 6 bases outside the gene matches. The CDR3 nucleotides read TGCGCCAGCAGCCATCCGGGACAGGGGCGAGGCTACACCTTC. Its protein product is CASSHPGQGRGYTF.

V and J are TRBV7-9 and TRBJ1-1; D is possibly TRBD1 (6 bases). This CDR3 is built from 12 residues. Trimming left V 5 bases short and J 5 bases short, with 9 bases between. The germline CDR1 and CDR2 sequences are SEHNR and FQNEAQ (reference sequence). CDR3 protein: CASSPQGTEAFF. The DNA of the CDR3 is TGTGCCAGCAGCCCTCAGGGGACTGAAGCTTTCTTT.

Written as DNA, the CDR3 is TGTGCCATCAGTGAGTCGCGGGGGAGTGTTATAGATACGCAGTATTTT. This translates into CAISESRGSVIDTQYF. The chain combines TRBV10-3 with TRBJ2-3; 7 bases agree with TRBD2. V gave up 0 bases and J gave up 5 bases; unmatched junction bases: 8. Germline assignment: CDR1 ENHRY and CDR2 SYGVKD. The CDR3 is 16 amino acids.

This sequence joins TRBV5-1 and TRBJ2-2, with a weak D call TRBD2 (6 bases). The CDR3 runs 14 residues. Germline-derived CDR1 and CDR2 are SGHRS and YFSETQ. Trimming removed 4 bases at V and 0 bases at J, with 7 bases between. CDR3 in amino acids: CASSGGANTGELFF. Written as DNA, the CDR3 is TGCGCCAGCAGCGGCGGGGCGAACACCGGGGAGCTGTTTTTT.

This clone was seen just once. The V call is TRBV15, the J call TRBJ2-3; 13 bases agree with TRBD2. Trimming cost V 7 bases and J 4 bases; bases outside gene matches: 11. This CDR3 comprises 17 residues. The germline gives CDR1 LNHNV, CDR2 YYDKDF (reference sequence). The CDR3 protein is CATTGTSGIPGADTQYF. CDR3 in DNA: TGTGCCACCACCGGGACTAGCGGGATACCAGGGGCAGATACGCAGTATTTT.

About this clone: One end of the junction does not line up with germline, which may come from a read error. The V gene is TRBV5-4, the J gene TRBJ2-5; D gene uncertain. CDR3 length: 17 amino acids. In germline, CDR1 is SGHNT, CDR2 YYREEE (reference sequence). CDR3 sequence reads: CASSFSSNRFQEWWWDF. DNA of the CDR3: TGTGCCAGCAGCTTTTCGTCCAACAGATTCCAAGAGTGGTGGTGGGACTTC.

The chain joins TRBV7-9 to TRBJ2-7, with 8 bases that match TRBD1. Germline loops: CDR1 SEHNR, CDR2 FQNEAQ (reference sequence). The CDR3 is 17 residues long. After removal of 2 bases from V and 5 bases from J, the junction contained 14 bases not matched to a gene. CDR3 DNA: TGTGCCAGCAGCTTAAACTTTATCATGCAGGGGGCGGACGAGCAGTACTTC. It yields the protein CASSLNFIMQGADEQYF.

The chain is built from TRBV2 and TRBJ1-2; D uncertain. V was pared by 3 bases and J by 0 bases, with 5 bases between. From germline, CDR1 is SNHLY and CDR2 FYNNEI. The CDR3 length is 13 residues. The CDR3 DNA reads as TGTGCCAGCAGTGATACAGCTAACTATGGCTACACCTTC. The encoded protein is CASSDTANYGYTF.

The rearrangement joins TRBV12-5 to TRBJ1-1, with D unresolved. Trimming left V 6 bases short and J 1 base short, with 18 bases between. This CDR3 contains 16 residues. CDR1 is LGHNT, CDR2 FRNRAP, per germline. CDR3 DNA: TGTGCTAGTGGATCTCCTCGGCGGGGTGGGAACACTGAAGCTTTCTTT. Residues: CASGSPRRGGNTEAFF. Variable domain in full (rest from reference TRBV12-5 and TRBJ1-1): DARVTQTPRHKVTEMGQEVTMRCQPILGHNTVFWYRQTMMQGLELLAYFRNRAPLDDSGMPKDRFSAEMPDATLATLKIQPSEPRDSAVYFCASGSPRRGGNTEAFFGQGTRLTVV.

This clone was seen once. V is TRBV29-1 and J is TRBJ2-1; D is possibly TRBD2 (6 bases). V lost 4 bases, J lost 2 bases, and 21 bases lay in between. The CDR3 consists of 17 residues. Germline V gene lookup returns CDR1 SQVTM and CDR2 ANQGSEA. The CDR3 region has the DNA TGCAGCGTTGGCTGGGTTAAGAGACTAGAGCCCTACAATGAGCAGTTCTTC. This encodes CSVGWVKRLEPYNEQFF.

The V gene is TRBV6-5, the J gene TRBJ1-2; a possible D gene is TRBD1 (5 bases). Germline V gene data show CDR1 as MNHEY and CDR2 as SVGAGI. Trimming shortened V by 0 bases and J by 2 bases, and 10 bases separated the two germline ends. The CDR3 length is 15 residues. CDR3 bases: TGTGCCAGCAGTTACTCACCAGGGTCGAACTATGGCTACACCTTC. It codes for CASSYSPGSNYGYTF.

The gene calls are TRBV4-1 and TRBJ1-6; D is possibly TRBD1 (6 bases). V was pared by 4 bases and J by 7 bases, with 14 bases between. The V gene's germline CDR1 is MGHRA and CDR2 YSYEKL. The CDR3 covers 15 residues. CDR3 loop: CASSRLTGGNSPLHF. In nucleotides, the CDR3 is TGCGCCAGCAGCCGGCTGACAGGCGGCAATTCACCCCTCCACTTT.

This chain uses TRBV5-1 with TRBJ1-2; D remains unclear. Trimming took 2 bases from V and 3 from J, leaving 8 bases between them. The CDR3 covers 13 residues. Germline CDR1 SGHRS, CDR2 YFSETQ. The CDR3 DNA reads as TGCGCCAGCAGCTTCTCCAGGTACTATGGCTACACCTTC. It encodes CASSFSRYYGYTF. The whole variable domain, filled in from reference TRBV5-1 and TRBJ1-2, reads KAGVTQTPRYLIKTRGQQVTLSCSPISGHRSVSWYQQTPGQGLQFLFEYFSETQRNKGNFPGRFSGRQFSNSRSEMNVSTLELGDSALYLCASSFSRYYGYTFGSGTRLTVV.

The chain has TRBV29-1 and TRBJ1-3, with D possibly TRBD1 on 5 matching bases. The germline gives CDR1 SQVTM, CDR2 ANQGSEA. Between the trimmed V and J ends, which lost 4 bases and 7 bases, there was a span of 11 bases. This CDR3 comprises 12 residues. DNA for the CDR3: TGCAGCGTTGGTGGGGCCGGGAACACCATATATTTT. Encoded protein: CSVGGAGNTIYF.

The chain recombines TRBV18 with TRBJ1-4, with D possibly matching TRBD1 (6 bases). The CDR3 spans 15 residues. CDR1 and CDR2 from the germline V gene are KGHSH and LQKENI. V lost 6 bases, J lost 5 bases, and 16 bases lay in between. The CDR3: CASSLKDSLNEKLFF. The CDR3, as DNA: TGTGCCAGCTCCCTCAAGGACAGCCTAAATGAAAAACTGTTTTTT. The whole variable domain, filled in from reference TRBV18 and TRBJ1-4, reads NAGVMQNPRHLVRRRGQEARLRCSPMKGHSHVYWYRQLPEEGLKFMVYLQKENIIDESGMPKERFSAEFPKEGPSILRIQQVVRGDSAAYFCASSLKDSLNEKLFFGSGTQLSVL.

This chain joins TRBV15 and TRBJ1-2, with D perhaps TRBD1 (5 bases). Trimming pared 0 bases from V and 7 bases from J, leaving 18 bases between. This CDR3 has 16 residues. CDR1 is LNHNV and CDR2 is YYDKDF in the germline V gene (reference sequence). CDR3 sequence: CATSRDQLGGGSGYTF. The CDR3 DNA sequence: TGTGCCACCAGCAGAGATCAGCTGGGTGGGGGGTCTGGCTACACCTTC.

This sequence joins TRBV30 and TRBJ1-1, with D possibly being TRBD1 (6 bases). CDR1 is GTSNPN and CDR2 is SVGIG in the germline V gene (reference sequence). The CDR3 runs 14 residues. Trimming pared 0 bases from V and 11 bases from J, leaving 19 bases between. The CDR3 is CAWSVGGNHLPAFF. The DNA for the CDR3 is TGTGCCTGGAGTGTAGGGGGAAATCACCTCCCGGCTTTCTTT.

The chain is built from TRBV6-1 and TRBJ1-6; unclear D gene. CDR3 length: 15 residues. The ends were cut back, 7 bases at V and 4 bases at J, with 14 bases in the middle. The germline gives CDR1 MNHNS, CDR2 SASEGT. The CDR3 sequence is CASTPLGDYNSPLHF. The CDR3 DNA is TGTGCCAGCACCCCCCTCGGGGATTATAATTCACCCCTCCACTTT.

This clone showed up just once. The V and J genes are TRBV5-1 and TRBJ2-7; 12 bases align to TRBD2. Germline V CDR1 and CDR2: SGHRS, YFSETQ. Losses at the gene ends were 3 bases for V and 0 bases for J; bases not matched to a gene: 7. This CDR3 is built from 17 residues. The CDR3 nucleotides read TGCGCCAGCAGCTCTAGACTAGCGGGAGACCTCTCCTACGAGCAGTACTTC. It yields the protein CASSSRLAGDLSYEQYF. Based on the CDR3 plus reference TRBV5-1 and TRBJ2-7, the full variable domain is KAGVTQTPRYLIKTRGQQVTLSCSPISGHRSVSWYQQTPGQGLQFLFEYFSETQRNKGNFPGRFSGRQFSNSRSEMNVSTLELGDSALYLCASSSRLAGDLSYEQYFGPGTRLTVT.

The chain uses TRBV19 and TRBJ1-5; D gene unclear. CDR3 size: 12 residues. V was pared by 3 bases and J by 11 bases, with 11 bases between. CDR1 LNHDA and CDR2 SQIVND come from the germline V gene (reference sequence). The CDR3 DNA follows: TGTGCCAGTAGTATTGGGCGATCGGCCCAGCATTTT. This encodes CASSIGRSAQHF.

V usage is TRBV25-1 and J usage is TRBJ1-1; maybe TRBD1 (5 bases). The CDR3 is 15 residues long. The V gene's germline CDR1 is MGHDK and CDR2 SYGVNS. V was cut by 4 bases and J by 4 bases, with 16 bases left in between. The CDR3 spells CASSAKVRGSTEAFF. DNA of the CDR3: TGTGCCAGCAGTGCCAAGGTTCGGGGGAGCACTGAAGCTTTCTTT.

The chain is built from TRBV30 and TRBJ2-7, with a weak D call TRBD1 (5 bases). V gave up 2 bases and J gave up 7 bases, with 9 bases separating them. Germline-derived CDR1 and CDR2 are GTSNPN and SVGIG (reference sequence). The CDR3 loop spans 11 amino acids. The CDR3 DNA follows: TGTGCCTGGAGTTGGAAGGGGGAGCAGTACTTC. Protein sequence: CAWSWKGEQYF.

This chain joins TRBV7-8 and TRBJ2-1; 9 bases agree with TRBD2. CDR3 length: 15 residues. Trimming cost V 5 bases and J 10 bases; bases outside gene matches: 12. Looked up from germline, CDR1 is SGHVS and CDR2 is FQNEAQ. CDR3 protein: CASSAVGTSFGEQFF. In nucleotides, the CDR3 is TGTGCCAGCAGCGCAGTGGGGACTAGCTTCGGGGAGCAGTTCTTC.

The chain carries TRBV25-1 and TRBJ2-3; 11 bases are a match to TRBD2. The CDR3 runs 18 residues. J was trimmed by 1 base and V by 6 bases; bases with no gene match: 12. The V gene's germline CDR1 is MGHDK and CDR2 SYGVNS. As DNA, the CDR3 is TGTGCCAGCAGCCCTCCCGCAGGGACTAGCGGACGCACAGATACGCAGTATTTT. Protein product: CASSPPAGTSGRTDTQYF.

The chain uses TRBV20-1 and TRBJ1-1; D uncertain. This CDR3 comprises 11 residues. Trimming removed 6 bases at V and 6 bases at J, with 11 bases between. CDR1 is DFQATT, CDR2 SNEGSKA, per germline (reference sequence). The DNA for the CDR3 is TGCAGTGCGAGCAACAGAGCTGAAGCTTTCTTT. Protein product: CSASNRAEAFF.

The rearrangement uses TRBV10-2 and TRBJ2-7; D is possibly TRBD1 (6 bases). Germline CDR1 reads WSHSY; CDR2 reads SAAADI. Trimming removed 2 bases from V and 5 bases from J, with 22 bases in between. The CDR3 covers 17 residues. CDR3: CASSEMGSAGALHEQYF. DNA for the CDR3: TGCGCCAGCAGTGAGATGGGTTCGGCAGGGGCGTTACACGAGCAGTACTTC.

This sequence joins TRBV4-1 and TRBJ2-2, with 9 nucleotides matching TRBD1. This CDR3 has 16 amino acids. V trimming: 1 base; J trimming: 6 bases; junction bases outside the gene matches: 6. Germline CDR1 MGHRA, CDR2 YSYEKL. The chain's CDR3 is CASSQGGTGFAGELFF. The CDR3 DNA follows: TGCGCCAGCAGCCAAGGTGGGACAGGGTTTGCCGGGGAGCTGTTTTTT.

This clone was seen once. The rearrangement links TRBV6-1 to TRBJ2-7, with D unresolved. CDR3 size: 13 residues. The germline V and J ends were trimmed by 6 bases and 2 bases, with 11 bases remaining between them. In germline, CDR1 is MNHNS, CDR2 SASEGT. Here the CDR3 reads CASRPTETYEQYF. The CDR3 DNA follows: TGTGCCAGCAGACCAACAGAGACCTACGAGCAGTACTTC.